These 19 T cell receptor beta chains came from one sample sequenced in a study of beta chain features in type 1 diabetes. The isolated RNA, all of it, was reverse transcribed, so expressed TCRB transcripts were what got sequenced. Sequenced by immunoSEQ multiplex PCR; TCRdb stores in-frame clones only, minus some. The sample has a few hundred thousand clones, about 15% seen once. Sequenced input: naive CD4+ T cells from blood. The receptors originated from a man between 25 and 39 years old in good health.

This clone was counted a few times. The CDR3 spells CASSHDREDTQYF. CDR3 DNA sequence: TGTGCCAGCAGCCATGACAGGGAAGATACGCAGTATTTT. The chain combines TRBV7-9 with TRBJ2-3; TRBD1 agrees at 7 bases. Looked up from germline, CDR1 is SEHNR and CDR2 is FQNEAQ (reference sequence). This CDR3 contains 13 residues. Losses at the gene ends were 5 bases for V and 5 bases for J; bases not matched to a gene: 4.

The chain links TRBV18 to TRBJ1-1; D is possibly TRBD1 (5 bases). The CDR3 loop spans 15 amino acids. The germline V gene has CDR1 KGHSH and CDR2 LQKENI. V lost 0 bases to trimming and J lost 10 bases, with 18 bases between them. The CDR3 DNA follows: TGTGCCAGCTCACCACCGGGGGGTCTGGTCATCGGAGCTTTCTTT. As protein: CASSPPGGLVIGAFF.

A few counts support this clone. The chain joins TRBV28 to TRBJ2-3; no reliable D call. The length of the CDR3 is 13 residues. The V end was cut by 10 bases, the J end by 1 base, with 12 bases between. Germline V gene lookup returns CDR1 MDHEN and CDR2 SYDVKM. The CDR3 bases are TGTGCCACCAGCGTTGGTCGCACAGATACGCAGTATTTT. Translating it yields CATSVGRTDTQYF.

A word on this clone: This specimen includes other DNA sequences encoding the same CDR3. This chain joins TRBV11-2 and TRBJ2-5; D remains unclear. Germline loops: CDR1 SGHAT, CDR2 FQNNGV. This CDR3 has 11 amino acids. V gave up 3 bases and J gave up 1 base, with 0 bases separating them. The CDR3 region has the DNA TGTGCCAGCAGCTTCCAAGAGACCCAGTACTTC. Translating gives CASSFQETQYF.

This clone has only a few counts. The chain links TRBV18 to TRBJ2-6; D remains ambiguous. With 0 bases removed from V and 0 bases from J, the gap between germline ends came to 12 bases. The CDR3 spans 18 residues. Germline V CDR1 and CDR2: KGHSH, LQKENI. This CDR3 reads CASSPPNRFHSGANVLTF. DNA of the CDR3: TGTGCCAGCTCACCACCGAATAGGTTCCACTCTGGGGCCAACGTCCTGACTTTC.

The CDR3 sequence: CASSQGAYEQYV. CDR3 bases: TGTGCCAGCAGCCAGGGGGCCTACGAGCAGTACGTC. The chain recombines TRBV14 with TRBJ2-7; tentatively, D is TRBD1 or TRBD2 (5 bases each). CDR1 and CDR2 from the germline V gene are SGHDN and FVKESK. The ends were cut back, 3 bases at V and 2 bases at J, with 5 bases in the middle. The CDR3 spans 12 residues.

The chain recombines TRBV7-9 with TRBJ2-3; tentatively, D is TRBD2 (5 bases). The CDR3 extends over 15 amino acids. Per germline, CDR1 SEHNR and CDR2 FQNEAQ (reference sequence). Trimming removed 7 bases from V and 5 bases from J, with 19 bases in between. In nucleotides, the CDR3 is TGTGCCAGCATCGATAAAGGCACTGCGGGAGATACGCAGTATTTT. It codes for CASIDKGTAGDTQYF.

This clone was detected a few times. The DNA for the CDR3 is TGTGCCAGCAGCTCCGGAGGGATAGGAGAGACCCAGTACTTC. Translated: CASSSGGIGETQYF. The chain has TRBV5-6 and TRBJ2-5, with a possible D match to TRBD2 (6 bases). There are 14 residues in the CDR3. V dropped 3 bases and J dropped 4 bases, with 13 bases sitting between them. Per the germline V gene, CDR1 is SGHDT and CDR2 is YYEEEE.

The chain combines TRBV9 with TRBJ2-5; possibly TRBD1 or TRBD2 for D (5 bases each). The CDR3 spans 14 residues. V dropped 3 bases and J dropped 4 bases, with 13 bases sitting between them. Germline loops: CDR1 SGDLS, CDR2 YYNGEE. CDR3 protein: CASSGAGRVETQYF. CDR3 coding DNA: TGTGCCAGCAGCGGGGCGGGCAGGGTAGAGACCCAGTACTTC. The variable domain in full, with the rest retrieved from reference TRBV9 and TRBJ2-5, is DSGVTQTPKHLITATGQRVTLRCSPRSGDLSVYWYQQSLDQGLQFLIQYYNGEERAKGNILERFSAQQFPDLHSELNLSSLELGDSALYFCASSGAGRVETQYFGPGTRLLVL.

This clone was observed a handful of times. The CDR3 reads CAWSQRDLLEQYV. CDR3 in DNA: TGTGCCTGGAGTCAGCGGGACCTCTTAGAGCAGTACGTC. V is TRBV30 and J is TRBJ2-7; 7 nucleotides line up with TRBD2. Germline CDR1 and CDR2: GTSNPN and SVGIG (reference sequence). The trim removed 2 bases at V and 7 bases at J, leaving 8 bases unmatched. This CDR3 region has 13 residues.

The CDR3 spells CASSQVVRSVPPLHF. The CDR3 DNA follows: TGCGCCAGCAGCCAAGTTGTCCGTTCGGTCCCACCCCTCCACTTT. The chain has TRBV4-3 and TRBJ1-6; D gene unclear. The germline V gene encodes CDR1 LGHNA and CDR2 YSLEER. This CDR3 spans 15 amino acids. V lost 1 base and J lost 11, with 15 bases in between.

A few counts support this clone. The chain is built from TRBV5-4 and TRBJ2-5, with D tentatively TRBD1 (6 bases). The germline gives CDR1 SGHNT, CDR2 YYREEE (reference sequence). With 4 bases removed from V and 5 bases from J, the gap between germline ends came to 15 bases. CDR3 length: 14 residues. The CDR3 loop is CASSRDTGEETQYF. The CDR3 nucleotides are TGTGCCAGCAGCCGGGACACCGGGGAGGAGACCCAGTACTTC. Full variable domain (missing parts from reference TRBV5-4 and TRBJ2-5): ETGVTQSPTHLIKTRGQQVTLRCSSQSGHNTVSWYQQALGQGPQFIFQYYREEENGRGNFPPRFSGLQFPNYSSELNVNALELDDSALYLCASSRDTGEETQYFGPGTRLLVL.

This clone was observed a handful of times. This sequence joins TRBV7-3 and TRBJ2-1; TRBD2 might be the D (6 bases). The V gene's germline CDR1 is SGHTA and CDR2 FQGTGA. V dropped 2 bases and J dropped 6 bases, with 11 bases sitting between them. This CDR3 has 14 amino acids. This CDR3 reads CASSLSRDGNEQFF. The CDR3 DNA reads TGTGCCAGCAGCTTATCGCGGGATGGCAATGAGCAGTTCTTC.

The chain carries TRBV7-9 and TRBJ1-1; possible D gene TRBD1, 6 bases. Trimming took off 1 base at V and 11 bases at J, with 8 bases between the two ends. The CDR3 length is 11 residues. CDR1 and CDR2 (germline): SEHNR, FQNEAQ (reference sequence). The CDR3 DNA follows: TGTGCCAGCAGCTTAGACAGGGTGGCTTTCTTT. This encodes CASSLDRVAFF.

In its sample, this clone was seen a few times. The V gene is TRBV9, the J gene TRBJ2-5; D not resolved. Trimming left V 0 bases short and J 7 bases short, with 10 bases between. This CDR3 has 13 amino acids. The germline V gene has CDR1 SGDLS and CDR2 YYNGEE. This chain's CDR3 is CASSVDQLGTQYF. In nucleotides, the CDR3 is TGTGCCAGCAGCGTAGACCAACTTGGGACCCAGTACTTC.

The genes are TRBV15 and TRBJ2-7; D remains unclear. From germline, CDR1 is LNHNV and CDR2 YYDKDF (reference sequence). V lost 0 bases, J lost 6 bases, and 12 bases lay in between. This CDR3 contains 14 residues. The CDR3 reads CATSRDRARVEQYV. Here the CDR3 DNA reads TGTGCCACCAGCAGAGATAGGGCGAGAGTCGAGCAGTACGTC.

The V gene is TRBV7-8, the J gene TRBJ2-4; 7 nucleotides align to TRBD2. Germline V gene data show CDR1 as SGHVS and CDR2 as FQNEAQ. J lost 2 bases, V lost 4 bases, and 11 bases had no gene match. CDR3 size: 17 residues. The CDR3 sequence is CASSSSAGDISKNIQYF. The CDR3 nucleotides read TGTGCCAGCAGCTCGAGCGCGGGAGATATATCCAAAAACATTCAGTACTTC. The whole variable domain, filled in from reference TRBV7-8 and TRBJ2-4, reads GAGVSQSPRYKVAKRGQDVALRCDPISGHVSLFWYQQALGQGPEFLTYFQNEAQLDKSGLPSDRFFAERPEGSVSTLKIQRTQQEDSAVYLCASSSSAGDISKNIQYFGAGTRLSVL.

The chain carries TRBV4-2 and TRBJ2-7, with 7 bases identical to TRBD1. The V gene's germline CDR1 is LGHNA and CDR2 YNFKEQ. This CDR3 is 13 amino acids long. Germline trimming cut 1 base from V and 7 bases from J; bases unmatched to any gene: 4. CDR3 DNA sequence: TGTGCCAGCAGCCAAGGAACAGGGGTTGAGCAGTACTTC. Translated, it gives CASSQGTGVEQYF.

The CDR3 DNA is TGTGCCAGCAGCTTGAAGACAGGGACGGGTGAAAAACTGTTTTTT. This encodes CASSLKTGTGEKLFF. This chain joins TRBV5-4 and TRBJ1-4; the match to TRBD1 covers 7 bases. Germline V CDR1 and CDR2: SGHNT, YYREEE (reference sequence). The V gene end was trimmed by 1 base and the J gene end by 7 bases; junction bases not matched to a gene: 7. CDR3 length: 15 amino acids.